These 10 T cell receptor beta chains were sequenced from one sample in a study of T cells in Graves' hyperthyroidism and ophthalmopathy. Regions amplified from RNA transcripts were the TCR beta CDR3 regions. HTBI primers drove first-round RT-PCR of the TCR CDR3. TCRdb redid the calling of the multiplex PCR reads with MiXCR, one entry per CDR3 protein. The data hold under 400,000 distinct CDR3 sequences, with 13% observed a single time. Sequencing was performed on blood. These receptors came from a woman aged 18-29 years with Graves' hyperthyroidism.

The table lists this clonotype with many counts. V is TRBV18 and J is TRBJ1-1, with unresolved D. The CDR3 covers 17 residues. Deletions cut 2 bases from V and 0 bases from J, with 16 bases between. CDR1 is KGHSH, CDR2 LQKENI, per germline. The CDR3 loop reads CASSPNRSGRLNTEAFF. The CDR3 region has the DNA TGTGCCAGCTCACCAAACCGATCCGGACGGCTGAACACTGAAGCTTTCTTT.

This clonotype showed up many times. The chain combines TRBV6-1 with TRBJ1-5; 7 bases fit TRBD1. Germline V gene lookup returns CDR1 MNHNS and CDR2 SASEGT. J lost 0 bases, V lost 8 bases, and 7 bases had no gene match. The CDR3 totals 15 residues. CDR3 nucleotide sequence: TGTGCCAGCGGGACAGACCGTTATAGCAATCAGCCCCAGCATTTT. It codes for CASGTDRYSNQPQHF.

There are a few counts of this clonotype. Just one base apart from a much larger clone, this may be a read error. The chain carries TRBV20-1 and TRBJ2-3, with 9 bases identical to TRBD2. Germline V gives CDR1 DFQATT, CDR2 SNEGSKA (reference sequence). J lost 4 bases, V lost 6 bases, and 20 bases had no gene match. The CDR3 is 18 residues long. CDR3 loop: CSALEWNPGLATSDTQYF. The CDR3 DNA reads TGCAGTGCACTAGAGTGGAACCCAGGACTAGCGACGTCAGATACGCAGTATTTT.

This clonotype was counted between two and nine times. V gene TRBV5-4 combines with J gene TRBJ2-3, with 7 positions matching TRBD2. There are 16 residues in the CDR3. V shed 5 bases, J shed 5 bases, and the junction held 14 bases outside the gene matches. Germline V lookup: CDR1 SGHNT, CDR2 YYREEE (reference sequence). The CDR3 region is CASRSGGNRGEDTQYF. For the CDR3, the DNA is TGTGCCAGCAGGTCGGGGGGAAACCGGGGAGAAGATACGCAGTATTTT.

The chain is built from TRBV18 and TRBJ2-7; a possible D gene is TRBD2 (5 bases). The germline gives CDR1 KGHSH, CDR2 LQKENI. V lost 6 bases and J 2 bases, leaving 11 bases between the germline ends. The CDR3 is 13 residues long. The CDR3: CASSTSGTYEQYF. The CDR3 DNA follows: TGTGCCAGCTCTACATCCGGGACCTACGAGCAGTACTTC.

The gene calls are TRBV12-3 or TRBV12-4 and TRBJ2-2; 11 bases map to TRBD1. V shed 3 bases, J shed 6 bases, and the junction held 3 bases outside the gene matches. The CDR3 covers 15 residues. CDR3 bases: TGTGCCAGCAGTTTCGGGACAGGGGGGGCCGGGGAGCTGTTTTTT. Amino acid sequence: CASSFGTGGAGELFF.

There are many counts of this clonotype. The J gene is TRBJ1-2, the V gene TRBV5-1; D remains ambiguous. The length of the CDR3 is 14 residues. V lost 1 base and J 8 bases, leaving 15 bases between the germline ends. Per germline, CDR1 SGHRS and CDR2 YFSETQ. CDR3 nucleotide sequence: TGCGCCAGCAGCTTGTTTACGGAGTCTAAGGGCTACACCTTC. Its protein is CASSLFTESKGYTF.

This clonotype showed up many times. The chain employs TRBV7-6 and TRBJ1-1; possibly TRBD1 for D (5 bases). The CDR3 loop spans 14 amino acids. CDR1 SGHVS and CDR2 FNYEAQ come from the germline V gene. Trimming removed 5 bases from V and 5 bases from J, with 15 bases in between. CDR3 in amino acids: CASSLTSGGTEAFF. For the CDR3, the DNA is TGTGCCAGCAGCCTGACCTCCGGGGGGACTGAAGCTTTCTTT. Variable domain in full (rest from reference TRBV7-6 and TRBJ1-1): GAGVSQSPRYKVTKRGQDVALRCDPISGHVSLYWYRQALGQGPEFLTYFNYEAQQDKSGLPNDRFSAERPEGSISTLTIQRTEQRDSAMYRCASSLTSGGTEAFFGQGTRLTVV.

J is TRBJ1-2 and V is TRBV5-1; a weak D match, TRBD1 (6 bases). This CDR3 contains 15 residues. CDR1 and CDR2 from the germline V gene are SGHRS and YFSETQ. V lost 0 bases to trimming and J lost 4 bases, with 13 bases between them. The CDR3 protein is CASSLGDGGGYGYTF. The CDR3 DNA follows: TGCGCCAGCAGCTTGGGGGACGGGGGCGGCTATGGCTACACCTTC.

This clonotype was observed at least ten times. The chain has TRBV2 and TRBJ2-7, with 8 bases aligning to TRBD1. The V gene's germline CDR1 is SNHLY and CDR2 FYNNEI. Losses at the gene ends were 7 bases for V and 3 bases for J; bases not matched to a gene: 5. CDR3 length equals 13 residues. DNA for the CDR3: TGTGCCAGCATCGGGACAGGATACTACGAGCAGTACTTC. Translation: CASIGTGYYEQYF.